The text below deals with one TCR beta chain. At the DNA level, this CDR3 is encoded by other sequences in the same sample as well. This sample stems from a study of control samples from healthy donors and cancer patients. Only in-frame clones appear in the TCRdb table, and some are missing; sequencing was by immunoSEQ multiplex PCR. This sample has around 120,000 clones, with just under 95% found just once. The CDR3 consists of 13 residues. The junction had 0 bases not matched to a gene; V was cut back by 3 bases and J by 1 base. Germline V gene data show CDR1 as MNHEY and CDR2 as SMNVEV (reference sequence).

V is TRBV27 and J is TRBJ2-7; 7 nucleotides line up with TRBD1. Sample: blood. The sequence derives from a man in his thirties or forties in good health. The CDR3 DNA reads as TGTGCCAGCAGTTTGACAGGGTCCTACGAGCAGTACTTC. It is translated as CASSLTGSYEQYF.